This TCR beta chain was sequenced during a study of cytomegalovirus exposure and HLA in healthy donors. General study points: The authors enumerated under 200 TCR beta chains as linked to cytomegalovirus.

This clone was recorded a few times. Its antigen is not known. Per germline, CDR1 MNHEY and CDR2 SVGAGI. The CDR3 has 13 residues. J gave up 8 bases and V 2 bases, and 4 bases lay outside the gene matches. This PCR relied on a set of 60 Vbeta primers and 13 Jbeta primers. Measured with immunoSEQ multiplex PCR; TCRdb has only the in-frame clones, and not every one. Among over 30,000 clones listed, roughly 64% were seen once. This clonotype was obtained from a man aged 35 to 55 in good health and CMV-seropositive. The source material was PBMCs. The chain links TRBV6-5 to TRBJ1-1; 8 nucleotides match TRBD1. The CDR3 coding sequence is TGTGCCAGCAGTTACATGGACAGGGAAGAAGCTTTCTTT. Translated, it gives CASSYMDREEAFF.